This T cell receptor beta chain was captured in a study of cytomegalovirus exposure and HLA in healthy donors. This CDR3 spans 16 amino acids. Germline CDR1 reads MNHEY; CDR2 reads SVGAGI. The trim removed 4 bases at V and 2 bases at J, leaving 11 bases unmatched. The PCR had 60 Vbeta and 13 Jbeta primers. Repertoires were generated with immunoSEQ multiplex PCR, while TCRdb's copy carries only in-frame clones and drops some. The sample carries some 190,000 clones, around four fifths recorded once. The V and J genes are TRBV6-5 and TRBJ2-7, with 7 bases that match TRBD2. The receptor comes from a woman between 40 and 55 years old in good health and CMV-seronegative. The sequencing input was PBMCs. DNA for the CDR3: TGTGCCAGCAGTTCCCCCGGGCGGGAGAGGACCTACGAGCAGTACTTC. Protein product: CASSSPGRERTYEQYF.